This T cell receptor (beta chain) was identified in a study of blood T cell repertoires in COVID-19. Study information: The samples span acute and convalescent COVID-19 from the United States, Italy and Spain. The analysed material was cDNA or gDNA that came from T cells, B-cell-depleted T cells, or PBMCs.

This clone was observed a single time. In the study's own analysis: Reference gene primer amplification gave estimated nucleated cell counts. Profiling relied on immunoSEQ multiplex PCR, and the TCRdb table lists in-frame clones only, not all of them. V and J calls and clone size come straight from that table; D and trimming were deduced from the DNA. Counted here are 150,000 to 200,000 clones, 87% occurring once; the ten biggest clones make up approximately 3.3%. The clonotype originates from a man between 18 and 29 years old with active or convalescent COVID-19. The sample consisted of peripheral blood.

The CDR3 DNA follows: TGTGCCAGCAGACGGGCGGGCGGGAGCGATGAGCAGTTCTTC. Protein sequence: CASRRAGGSDEQFF. V gene TRBV9 combines with J gene TRBJ2-1, with 7 positions matching TRBD2. Germline CDR1 SGDLS, CDR2 YYNGEE. This CDR3 spans 14 amino acids. J lost 8 bases, V lost 5 bases, and 10 bases had no gene match.